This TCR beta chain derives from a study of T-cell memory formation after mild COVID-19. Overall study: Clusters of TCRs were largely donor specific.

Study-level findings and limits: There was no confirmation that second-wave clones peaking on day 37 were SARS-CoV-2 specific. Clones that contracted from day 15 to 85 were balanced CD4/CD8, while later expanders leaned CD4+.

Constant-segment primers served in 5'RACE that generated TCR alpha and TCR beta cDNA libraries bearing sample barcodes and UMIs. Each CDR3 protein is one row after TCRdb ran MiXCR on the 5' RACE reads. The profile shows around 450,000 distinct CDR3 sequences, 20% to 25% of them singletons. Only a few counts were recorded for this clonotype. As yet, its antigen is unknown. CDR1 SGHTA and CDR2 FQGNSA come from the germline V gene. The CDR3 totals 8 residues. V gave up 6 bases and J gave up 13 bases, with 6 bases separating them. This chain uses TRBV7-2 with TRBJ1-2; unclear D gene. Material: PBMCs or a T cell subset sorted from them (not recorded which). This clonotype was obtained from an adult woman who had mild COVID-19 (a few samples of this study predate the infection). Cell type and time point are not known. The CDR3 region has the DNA TGTGCCAGCAGTTTTGGCACCTTC. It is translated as CASSFGTF.